The entry below describes one T cell receptor (beta chain). The antigen is undetermined. Using three donor pairs, the authors sequenced unstimulated naive, memory, effector memory and TEMRA subsets. Libraries were prepared by immunoSEQ multiplex PCR; TCRdb keeps only in-frame clonotypes and omits some of them. The table records some 100,000 clones, over 95% of them present only once. This specimen belongs to a study of siplizumab effects on memory and regulatory T cells. General study points: The naive T cell population seemed more diverse than memory cells and seemed a major contributor to the alloresponse. Significantly reduced by siplizumab was the cumulative frequency of alloreactive sequences, namely those traceable to unstimulated CD4+ memory cells. With siplizumab, Treg-derived clones averaged around 69% of mappable alloreactive CD4+ clones, versus around 25% in controls.

Looked up from germline, CDR1 is SGHRS and CDR2 is YFSETQ. The CDR3 has 14 amino acids. Deletions cut 0 bases from V and 8 bases from J, with 12 bases between. The gene calls are TRBV5-1 and TRBJ2-1; TRBD2 might be the D (6 bases). The receptor comes from a human donor in good health. Material for sequencing was naive CD4+ T cells sorted from blood. Here the CDR3 DNA reads TGCGCCAGCAGCTTGGCCGGAGGAGGGGATGAGCAGTTCTTC. Translation: CASSLAGGGDEQFF.